The sample holds a few counts of the clone carrying this T cell receptor (beta chain). The antigen remains undetermined. V shed 1 base and J 7 bases; nucleotides not matched to a gene: 5. Germline V CDR1 and CDR2: SGHDT, YYEEEE. The CDR3 extends over 14 amino acids. The data belong to a study of cytomegalovirus exposure and HLA in healthy donors. PCR amplification relied on 60 Vbeta primers (plus 13 Jbeta primers). Generated by immunoSEQ multiplex PCR, the TCRdb table keeps only in-frame clones and is missing some. The sample lists around 130,000 clones, roughly 9% occurring once. General study results and limits: Relative to the approximately 670-donor mean, N-insertions were reportedly fewer in an Asian-associated ancestry cluster in a later analysis. In most subjects, TCR beta sequences reportedly gave accurate predictions of HLA-A and HLA-B alleles. For cytomegalovirus status, the classifier reportedly gave diagnoses with high specificity and sensitivity.

What was sequenced was PBMCs. The receptor comes from a woman aged 40 to 55 in good health and CMV-seropositive. The chain links TRBV5-6 to TRBJ1-5; 7 bases map to TRBD1. CDR3 sequence reads: CASSLRQGGQPQHF. The CDR3 DNA follows: TGTGCCAGCAGCTTGCGGCAGGGGGGCCAGCCCCAGCATTTT.